This T cell receptor (beta chain) was sequenced for a study of identical twins. Regarding the study as a whole: Cord blood's abundant beta clonotypes had fewer insertions, unlike memory repertoires. Analyses of zero insertions could be partly confounded by invariant MAIT and iNKT cells. The study reached conclusions through statistical analysis that was cross-sectional, not following the same donors.

TCRdb independently ran MiXCR on the 5' RACE reads; one entry per CDR3 protein. The sample shows approximately 260,000 distinct CDR3 sequences, more than 13% of them seen only once. The V end lost 3 bases, the J end lost 0 bases, and 11 bases lay between the germline ends. Per the germline V gene, CDR1 is LNHDA and CDR2 is SQIVND (reference sequence). The CDR3 has 15 amino acids. This clonotype was counted between two and nine times. Its specificity is not known. The sequence was obtained from a woman younger than 35 in good health. V gene TRBV19 combines with J gene TRBJ2-5, with D possibly being TRBD1 (5 bases). Sequenced: memory (CD45RO+) T cells sorted from blood. The CDR3 spells CASSMMGQNQETQYF. The DNA for the CDR3 is TGTGCCAGTAGTATGATGGGGCAGAACCAAGAGACCCAGTACTTC.